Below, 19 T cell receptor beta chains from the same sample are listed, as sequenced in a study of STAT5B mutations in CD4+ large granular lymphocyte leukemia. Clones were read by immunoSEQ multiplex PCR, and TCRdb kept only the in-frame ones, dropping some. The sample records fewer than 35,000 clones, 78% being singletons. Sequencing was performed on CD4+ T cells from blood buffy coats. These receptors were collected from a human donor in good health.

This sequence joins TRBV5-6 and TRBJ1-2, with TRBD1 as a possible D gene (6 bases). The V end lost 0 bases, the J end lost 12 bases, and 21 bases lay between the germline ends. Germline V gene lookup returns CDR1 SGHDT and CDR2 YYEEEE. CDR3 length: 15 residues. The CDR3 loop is CASSLDGTTTLADTF. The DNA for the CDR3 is TGTGCCAGCAGCTTGGACGGGACAACCACCCTCGCGGACACCTTC.

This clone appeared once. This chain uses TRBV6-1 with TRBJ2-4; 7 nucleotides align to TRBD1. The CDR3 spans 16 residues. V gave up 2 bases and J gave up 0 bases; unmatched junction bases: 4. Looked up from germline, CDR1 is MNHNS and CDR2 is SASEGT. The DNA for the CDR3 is TGTGCCAGCAGTGAAAGACAGGGTATAGCCAAAAACATTCAGTACTTC. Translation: CASSERQGIAKNIQYF.

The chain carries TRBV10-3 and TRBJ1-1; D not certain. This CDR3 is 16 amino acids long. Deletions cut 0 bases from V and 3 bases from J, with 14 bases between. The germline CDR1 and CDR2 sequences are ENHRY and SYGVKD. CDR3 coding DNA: TGTGCCATCAGTGAGTCCCCCCATAGGATGGACACTGAAGCTTTCTTT. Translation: CAISESPHRMDTEAFF.

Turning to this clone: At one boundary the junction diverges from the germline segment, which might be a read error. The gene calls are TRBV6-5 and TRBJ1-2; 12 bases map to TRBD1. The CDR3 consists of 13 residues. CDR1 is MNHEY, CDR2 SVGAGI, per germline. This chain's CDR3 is CAGRGQGAGGYTF. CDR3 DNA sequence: TGTGCCGGCAGGGGACAGGGGGCCGGGGGCTACACCTTC.

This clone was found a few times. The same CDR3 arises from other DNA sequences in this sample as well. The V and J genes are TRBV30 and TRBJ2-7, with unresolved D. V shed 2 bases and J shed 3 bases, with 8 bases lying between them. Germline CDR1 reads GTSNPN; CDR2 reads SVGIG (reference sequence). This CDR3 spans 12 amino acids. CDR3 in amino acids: CAWSTLGYEQYF. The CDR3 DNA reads TGTGCCTGGAGTACTTTAGGCTACGAGCAGTACTTC.

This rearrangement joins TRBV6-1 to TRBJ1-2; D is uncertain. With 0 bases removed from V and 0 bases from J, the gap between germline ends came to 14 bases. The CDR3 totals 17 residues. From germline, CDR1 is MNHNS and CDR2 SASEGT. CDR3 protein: CASSEASANVANYGYTF. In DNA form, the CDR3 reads TGTGCCAGCAGTGAAGCGAGCGCCAACGTAGCTAACTATGGCTACACCTTC.

The chain's CDR3 is CSVESGTGLTDTQYF. CDR3 DNA: TGCAGCGTTGAATCGGGGACCGGTCTTACAGATACGCAGTATTTT. The V gene is TRBV29-1, the J gene TRBJ2-3; D is tentatively TRBD1 or TRBD2 (5 bases each). Trimming stripped 2 bases from V and 3 bases from J, with 15 bases between. Germline loops: CDR1 SQVTM, CDR2 ANQGSEA. The CDR3 has 15 amino acids.

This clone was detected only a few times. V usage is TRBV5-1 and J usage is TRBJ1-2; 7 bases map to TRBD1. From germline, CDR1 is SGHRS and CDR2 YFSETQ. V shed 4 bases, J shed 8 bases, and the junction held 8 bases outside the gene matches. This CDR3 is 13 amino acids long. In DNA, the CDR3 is TGCGCCAGCAGCCCGATGACAGGGAGAGGCTACACCTTC. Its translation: CASSPMTGRGYTF.

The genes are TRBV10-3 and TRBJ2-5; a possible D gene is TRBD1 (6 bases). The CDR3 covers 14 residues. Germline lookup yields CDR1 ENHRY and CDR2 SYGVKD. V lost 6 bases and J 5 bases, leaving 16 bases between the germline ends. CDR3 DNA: TGTGCCATCAGGGACCTAGCCAGGGGCGAGACCCAGTACTTC. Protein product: CAIRDLARGETQYF.

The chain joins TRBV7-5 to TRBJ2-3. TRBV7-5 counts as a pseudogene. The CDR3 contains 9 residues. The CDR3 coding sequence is TGTGTCAGTACAGATACGCAGTATTTT. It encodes CVSTDTQYF.

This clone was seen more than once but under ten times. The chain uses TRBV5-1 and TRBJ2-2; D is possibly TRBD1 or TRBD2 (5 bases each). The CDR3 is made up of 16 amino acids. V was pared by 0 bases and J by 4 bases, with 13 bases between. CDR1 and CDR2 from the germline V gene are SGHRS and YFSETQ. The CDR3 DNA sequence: TGCGCCAGCAGCTTGGGAGGGACCCTCTTCACCGGGGAGCTGTTTTTT. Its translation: CASSLGGTLFTGELFF.

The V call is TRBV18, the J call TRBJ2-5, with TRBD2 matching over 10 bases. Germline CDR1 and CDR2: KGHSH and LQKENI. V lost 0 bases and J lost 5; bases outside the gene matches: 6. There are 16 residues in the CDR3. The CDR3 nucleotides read TGTGCCAGCTCACCACCCCTAGCGGGAGCAGGGGAGACCCAGTACTTC. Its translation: CASSPPLAGAGETQYF.

CDR3 amino acids: CASSSNRVVETQYF. Written as DNA, the CDR3 is TGTGCCAGCAGTTCCAACAGGGTTGTGGAGACCCAGTACTTC. The rearrangement joins TRBV28 to TRBJ2-5, with D possibly being TRBD1 (6 bases). This CDR3 contains 14 residues. The germline V gene encodes CDR1 MDHEN and CDR2 SYDVKM. The germline V and J ends were trimmed by 4 bases and 5 bases, with 14 bases remaining between them.

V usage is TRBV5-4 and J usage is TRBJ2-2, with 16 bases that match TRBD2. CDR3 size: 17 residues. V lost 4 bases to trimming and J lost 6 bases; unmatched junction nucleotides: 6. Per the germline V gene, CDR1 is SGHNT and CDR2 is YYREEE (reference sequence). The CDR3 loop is CASSTPGTSGRAGELFF. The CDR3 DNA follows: TGTGCCAGCAGCACGCCCGGGACTAGCGGGAGGGCCGGGGAGCTGTTTTTT.

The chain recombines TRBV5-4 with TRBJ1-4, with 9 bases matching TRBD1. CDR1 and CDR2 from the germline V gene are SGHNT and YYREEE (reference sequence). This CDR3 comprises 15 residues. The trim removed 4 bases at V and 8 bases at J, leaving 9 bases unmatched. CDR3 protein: CASSVGTGIREKLFF. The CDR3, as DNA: TGTGCCAGCAGCGTAGGGACAGGGATCAGAGAAAAACTGTTTTTT.

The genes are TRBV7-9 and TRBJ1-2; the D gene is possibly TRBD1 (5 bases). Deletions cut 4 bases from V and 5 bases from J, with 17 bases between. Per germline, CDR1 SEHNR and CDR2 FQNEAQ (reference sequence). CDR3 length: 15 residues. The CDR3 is CASSSTLTGTYGYTF. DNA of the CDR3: TGTGCCAGCAGCTCTACCTTGACGGGGACGTATGGCTACACCTTC. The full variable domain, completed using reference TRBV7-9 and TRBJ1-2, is DTGVSQNPRHKITKRGQNVTFRCDPISEHNRLYWYRQTLGQGPEFLTYFQNEAQLEKSRLLSDRFSAERPKGSFSTLEIQRTEQGDSAMYLCASSSTLTGTYGYTFGSGTRLTVV.

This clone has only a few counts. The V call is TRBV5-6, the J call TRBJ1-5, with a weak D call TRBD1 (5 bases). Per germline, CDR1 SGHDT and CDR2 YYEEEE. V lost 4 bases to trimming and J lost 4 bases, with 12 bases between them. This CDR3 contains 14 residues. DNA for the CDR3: TGTGCCAGCAGCCAAACAGGTGGAAATCAGCCCCAGCATTTT. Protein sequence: CASSQTGGNQPQHF.

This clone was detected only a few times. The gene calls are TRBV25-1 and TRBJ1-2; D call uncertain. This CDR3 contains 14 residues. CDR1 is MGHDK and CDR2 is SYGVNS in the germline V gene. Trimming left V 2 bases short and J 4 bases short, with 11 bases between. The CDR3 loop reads CASSEGRAGYGYTF. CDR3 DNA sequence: TGTGCCAGCAGTGAAGGACGGGCTGGCTATGGCTACACCTTC.

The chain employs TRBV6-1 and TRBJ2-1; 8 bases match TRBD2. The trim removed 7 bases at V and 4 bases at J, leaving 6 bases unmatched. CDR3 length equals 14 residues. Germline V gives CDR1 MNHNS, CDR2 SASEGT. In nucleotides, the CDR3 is TGTGCCAGCATTGGGCGGGGGGCGTACAATGAGCAGTTCTTC. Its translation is CASIGRGAYNEQFF.